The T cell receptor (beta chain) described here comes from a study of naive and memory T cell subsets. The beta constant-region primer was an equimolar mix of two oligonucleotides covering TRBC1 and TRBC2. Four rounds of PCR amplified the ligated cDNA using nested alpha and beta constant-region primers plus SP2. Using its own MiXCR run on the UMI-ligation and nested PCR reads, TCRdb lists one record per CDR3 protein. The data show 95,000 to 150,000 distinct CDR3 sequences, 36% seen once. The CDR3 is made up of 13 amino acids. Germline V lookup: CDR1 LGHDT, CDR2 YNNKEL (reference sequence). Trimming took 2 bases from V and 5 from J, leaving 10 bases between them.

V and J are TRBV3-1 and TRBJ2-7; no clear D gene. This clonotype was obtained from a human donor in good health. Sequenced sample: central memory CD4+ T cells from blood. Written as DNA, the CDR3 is TGTGCCAGCAGCCAAATGGGGTTCAACGAGCAGTACTTC. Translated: CASSQMGFNEQYF.